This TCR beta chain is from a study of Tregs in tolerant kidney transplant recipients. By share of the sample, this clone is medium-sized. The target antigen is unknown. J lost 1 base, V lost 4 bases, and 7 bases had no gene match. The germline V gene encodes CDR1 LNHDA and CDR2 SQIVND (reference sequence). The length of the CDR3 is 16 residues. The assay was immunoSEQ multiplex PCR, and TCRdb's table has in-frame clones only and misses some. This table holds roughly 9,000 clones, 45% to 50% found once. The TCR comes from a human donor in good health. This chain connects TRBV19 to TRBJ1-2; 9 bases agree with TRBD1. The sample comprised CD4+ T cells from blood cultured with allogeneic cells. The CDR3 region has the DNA TGTGCCAGTAGTAGACAGGGACAGGGATTTAACTATGGCTACACCTTC. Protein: CASSRQGQGFNYGYTF.